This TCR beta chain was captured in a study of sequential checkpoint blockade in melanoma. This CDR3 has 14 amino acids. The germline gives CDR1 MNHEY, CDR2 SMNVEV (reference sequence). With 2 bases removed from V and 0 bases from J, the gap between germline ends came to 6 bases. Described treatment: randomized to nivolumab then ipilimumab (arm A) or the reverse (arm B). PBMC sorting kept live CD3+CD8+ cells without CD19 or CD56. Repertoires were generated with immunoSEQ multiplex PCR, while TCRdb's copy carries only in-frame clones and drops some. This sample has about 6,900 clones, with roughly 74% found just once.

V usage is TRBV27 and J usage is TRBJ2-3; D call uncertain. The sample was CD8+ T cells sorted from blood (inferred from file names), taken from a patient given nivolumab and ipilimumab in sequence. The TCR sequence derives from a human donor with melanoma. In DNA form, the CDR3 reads TGTGCCAGCAGTTTAATCGGGAGCACAGATACGCAGTATTTT. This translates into CASSLIGSTDTQYF.